Listed here is a single T cell receptor (beta chain). The data originate from a study of blood T cell repertoires in COVID-19. Study information: The United States, Italy and Spain supplied acute and convalescent COVID-19 samples.

Original processing notes: From reference gene primer amplification, estimates of nucleated cell counts were derived. The method was immunoSEQ multiplex PCR; TCRdb's version includes in-frame clones alone and lacks a portion of them. The DNA was the basis for D and trimming; V, J and clone size are from that table. Of fewer than 300,000 clones in the sample, about 80% are singletons; the top ten hold 3.3%. The V gene end was trimmed by 6 bases and the J gene end by 4 bases; junction bases not matched to a gene: 3. This CDR3 comprises 15 residues. Germline V lookup: CDR1 MNHEY, CDR2 SVGAGI. This TCR was recovered from a woman older than 75 with acute or convalescent COVID-19. Sequences were obtained from peripheral blood. The V call is TRBV6-5, the J call TRBJ2-1; 13 bases map to TRBD2. CDR3 sequence reads: CASRTLAGGYNEQFF. The CDR3 nucleotides read TGTGCCAGCAGAACACTAGCGGGGGGGTACAATGAGCAGTTCTTC.